The next 26 T cell receptor beta chains were all read from a single sample in a study of CD8+ T cells in alopecia areata. The authors extracted RNA and reverse transcribed it into cDNA as the sequencing template. Produced via immunoSEQ multiplex PCR; TCRdb's table is partial and in-frame only. The specimen has 270,000 or so clones, none found just once. Sorting of pooled cutaneous lymph node cells used CD4, CD8alpha, NKG2D, NKG2ACE and other markers. The sample was CD4+ T cells sorted from a lymph node. All receptors derive from a C3H/HeJ mouse with alopecia areata. Strain haplotype (MHC): H2-k.

In regard to this clone: Germline and genes: mouse. The sequenced fragment ends 4 residues before the CDR3 boundary, so the rest is inferred from the germline J gene. The chain is built from TRBV1 and TRBJ2-3; no clear D gene. With 0 bases removed from V and 0 bases from J, the gap between germline ends came to 7 bases. The CDR3 consists of 15 residues. CDR1 is NSQYPW, CDR2 LRSPGD, per germline (reference sequence). CDR3 DNA (partial): TGCACCTGCAGTGCAGATCAGAATAGTGCAGAA. This sequence encodes CTCSADQNSAE. The CDR3, in full, reads CTCSADQNSAETLYF.

A note on this clone: The gene symbols are mouse symbols. The CDR3 end falls 4 residues outside the read, so it is completed with the germline J gene. The chain joins TRBV13-1 to TRBJ2-3; D uncertain. CDR1 and CDR2 from the germline V gene are NSHNY and SYGAGN. CDR3 length equals 11 residues. V was shortened by 6 bases and J by 0 bases, with 2 bases between the two germline ends. Here the CDR3 reads CASMSAETLYF. Incomplete CDR3 DNA: TGTGCCAGCATGAGTGCAGAA.

This clone was observed a handful of times. Gene names denote mouse genes. The sample has other DNA sequences that encode this CDR3 too. The part of the CDR3 DNA that was read is TGTGCCTGGGGGGACAGGGGAAATTCGCCC. Translating gives CAWGDRGNSP. The entire CDR3 reads CAWGDRGNSPLYF. The rearrangement joins TRBV31 to TRBJ1-6, with 10 nucleotides matching TRBD1. With the read ending 3 residues before the CDR3 end, the germline J gene is used to fill in that end. TRBJ1-6 belongs to the ORF category, with a function that is uncertain. Losses at the gene ends were 5 bases for V and 7 bases for J; bases not matched to a gene: 2. From germline, CDR1 is GKSSPN and CDR2 SITVG. The length of the CDR3 is 13 residues.

On this clone itself: Gene names refer to mouse genes. Coverage ceases 4 residues before the CDR3 finishes, and the germline J gene fills in the end. The chain has TRBV13-2 and TRBJ2-5; possible D gene TRBD2, 6 bases. CDR1 NNHNN and CDR2 SYGAGS come from the germline V gene (reference sequence). V gave up 0 bases and J gave up 1 base, with 9 bases separating them. CDR3 length: 15 amino acids. The CDR3 here is CASGDVGDHQDTQYF. The sequenced part of the CDR3 DNA is TGTGCCAGCGGTGATGTGGGGGACCACCAAGAC.

This clone was counted only a few times. Gene names and germline refer to mouse. The read ends 4 residues shy of where the CDR3 ends; the end is completed using the germline J gene. This chain uses TRBV1 with TRBJ2-2, with TRBD2 matching over 9 bases. Germline loops: CDR1 NSQYPW, CDR2 LRSPGD (reference sequence). The V segment lost 0 bases and the J segment 0 bases; nucleotides outside the gene matches: 5. The CDR3 is 18 residues long. This CDR3 reads CTCSADQTGGANTGQLYF. The DNA read from the CDR3 is TGCACCTGCAGTGCAGATCAGACTGGGGGTGCAAACACCGGG.

This clone was seen more than once but under ten times. Gene names are the mouse ones. Sequencing ends 4 residues short of the CDR3 end; the germline J gene provides the rest. The chain combines TRBV13-1 with TRBJ1-2; 8 bases line up with TRBD1. The CDR3 consists of 13 residues. Trimming removed 5 bases from V and 4 bases from J; junction bases left unmatched: 4. Germline loops: CDR1 NSHNY, CDR2 SYGAGN. The sequenced CDR3 bases are TGTGCCAGCAGCCTCGACAGGGGCTCC. Its protein is CASSLDRGS. The CDR3 in full is CASSLDRGSDYTF.

The table lists this clone with a few counts. Any gene name here is a mouse gene name. Sequencing ends 4 residues short of the CDR3 end; the germline J gene provides the rest. The chain couples TRBV13-1 to TRBJ1-1; 9 positions match TRBD1. Germline-derived CDR1 and CDR2 are NSHNY and SYGAGN. V shed 2 bases, J shed 0 bases, and the junction held 5 bases outside the gene matches. This CDR3 has 16 residues. The CDR3 DNA, read in part, is TGTGCCAGCAGTGACCCGGGACAGGGTCCAAACACA. This gives the protein CASSDPGQGPNT. The whole CDR3 protein is CASSDPGQGPNTEVFF.

For this clone: Gene names follow the mouse nomenclature. With the read ending 4 residues before the CDR3 end, the germline J gene is used to fill in that end. Within the sample, other DNA sequences also encode this same CDR3. The rearrangement links TRBV5 to TRBJ2-1; maybe TRBD2 (5 bases). The germline V gene has CDR1 LGHNA and CDR2 YNLKQL (reference sequence). Trimming removed 2 bases at V and 0 bases at J, with 8 bases between. This CDR3 region has 15 residues. CDR3 in amino acids: CASSQTGDNYAEQFF. The covered CDR3 bases are TGTGCCAGCAGCCAAACTGGAGATAACTATGCT.

This clone came up a few times. Gene names follow the mouse nomenclature. Coverage ceases 4 residues before the CDR3 finishes, and the germline J gene fills in the end. The chain carries TRBV1 and TRBJ2-5, with D possibly being TRBD1 (5 bases). The CDR3 loop spans 15 amino acids. Germline CDR1 reads NSQYPW; CDR2 reads LRSPGD (reference sequence). The CDR3 protein is CTCSADPAGSDTQYF. The part of the CDR3 DNA that was read is TGCACCTGCAGTGCAGATCCGGCAGGGTCGGAC.

Regarding this clone: The gene names given are mouse names. The CDR3 end is not reached by the read, which stops 4 residues before it; the germline J gene fills it in. V usage is TRBV5 and J usage is TRBJ2-3; a weak D match, TRBD2 (6 bases). V lost 3 bases, J lost 0 bases, and 10 bases lay in between. CDR1 LGHNA and CDR2 YNLKQL come from the germline V gene (reference sequence). CDR3 length: 15 residues. The CDR3: CASSHVGVSAETLYF. The sequenced part of the CDR3 DNA is TGTGCCAGCAGCCACGTGGGGGTTAGTGCAGAA.

With regard to this clone: Genes here carry mouse names. The CDR3 end falls 3 residues outside the read, so it is completed with the germline J gene. This chain links TRBV19 with TRBJ1-6; D is undetermined. TRBJ1-6 is labeled an ORF, and its function is uncertain. CDR3 size: 15 residues. V was pared by 2 bases and J by 3 bases, with 9 bases between. Germline CDR1 and CDR2: FNHDT and SITEND (reference sequence). Incomplete CDR3 DNA: TGTGCCAGCAGTATCCTTCCCTTCTATAATTCGCCC. It specifies CASSILPFYNSP. The whole CDR3 protein is CASSILPFYNSPLYF.

As to this clone: Mouse germline and gene names are used. With the read ending 4 residues before the CDR3 end, the germline J gene is used to fill in that end. The J gene is TRBJ2-1, the V gene TRBV13-1, with 12 bases aligning to TRBD2. CDR1 is NSHNY, CDR2 SYGAGN, per germline. The CDR3 is 15 residues long. The CDR3 reads CASSGGLGGEAEQFF. Incomplete CDR3 DNA: TGTGCCAGCAGTGGGGGACTGGGGGGAGAAGCT.

As regards this clone: The listed genes are named as in mouse. The sequenced fragment ends 3 residues before the CDR3 boundary, so the rest is inferred from the germline J gene. The chain is built from TRBV19 and TRBJ1-6; maybe TRBD1 (5 bases). Being an ORF, TRBJ1-6 has a function that is uncertain. Trimming took 1 base from V and 6 from J, leaving 8 bases between them. The CDR3 loop spans 14 amino acids. Germline CDR1 and CDR2: FNHDT and SITEND (reference sequence). CDR3 amino acids: CASSISRANSPLYF. The sequenced CDR3 bases are TGTGCCAGCAGTATAAGCAGGGCTAATTCGCCC.

In its sample, this clone was seen a few times. Gene and germline names: mouse. The read stops 4 residues short of the end of the CDR3; the missing end is completed from the germline J gene. V and J are TRBV1 and TRBJ1-2; D may be TRBD1 (6 bases). Trimming pared 4 bases from V and 3 bases from J, leaving 12 bases between. The CDR3 is 14 residues long. Germline V gene lookup returns CDR1 NSQYPW and CDR2 LRSPGD (reference sequence). CDR3 bases read: TGCACCTGCAGTGAAGGGACAAGGGACTCC. Translated: CTCSEGTRDS. The CDR3 as a whole reads CTCSEGTRDSDYTF.

This clone occurred a few times. Germline and genes here are mouse. With the read ending 4 residues before the CDR3 end, the germline J gene is used to fill in that end. Within the sample, other DNA sequences also encode this same CDR3. The chain joins TRBV5 to TRBJ2-7; 11 bases line up with TRBD2. Germline V gene lookup returns CDR1 LGHNA and CDR2 YNLKQL (reference sequence). The CDR3 consists of 15 residues. The part of the CDR3 DNA that was read is TGTGCCAGCAGCCCCCCCGGGACTGGGGGATAT. Translated: CASSPPGTGGY. The CDR3, in full, reads CASSPPGTGGYEQYF.

Concerning this clone: Gene names and germline match the mouse. The read terminates 4 residues ahead of where the CDR3 ends, so the germline J gene completes it. Other DNA sequences in this specimen translate into the identical CDR3. V gene TRBV19 combines with J gene TRBJ2-3; 8 bases are a match to TRBD2. V was pared by 0 bases and J by 1 base, with 1 base of the junction left unmatched. Germline-derived CDR1 and CDR2 are FNHDT and SITEND (reference sequence). The CDR3 has 15 residues. The covered CDR3 bases are TGTGCCAGCAGTATAGAACTGGGGGGTGCAGAA. Translated: CASSIELGGAE. The full CDR3 sequence reads CASSIELGGAETLYF.

This clone has more than one count but fewer than ten. Each gene name is a mouse one. Coverage ceases 4 residues before the CDR3 finishes, and the germline J gene fills in the end. The genes are TRBV13-2 and TRBJ1-1, with D tentatively TRBD1 (5 bases). Germline values: CDR1 NNHNN, CDR2 SYGAGS (reference sequence). The CDR3 contains 12 residues. The CDR3 DNA, read in part, is TGTGCCAGCGGTGATGTGGGGGAA. Its translation: CASGDVGE. The full CDR3 protein reads CASGDVGEEVFF.

This clone was counted between two and nine times. Mouse germline and gene names are used. The CDR3 is cut off 4 residues early in the read; its end comes from the germline J gene. The identical CDR3 is also encoded by other nucleotide sequences in the sample. The chain uses TRBV31 and TRBJ2-2, with 7 bases fitting TRBD2. Germline-derived CDR1 and CDR2 are GKSSPN and SITVG. The CDR3 runs to 14 residues. The V gene end was trimmed by 5 bases and the J gene end by 0 bases; junction bases not matched to a gene: 3. The sequenced CDR3 bases are TGTGCCTGGTCGACTGGGACAAACACCGGG. Residues: CAWSTGTNTG. The whole CDR3 reads CAWSTGTNTGQLYF.

As regards this clone: The genes are named according to mouse. The read terminates 4 residues ahead of where the CDR3 ends, so the germline J gene completes it. Distinct nucleotide sequences in the sample also encode this CDR3. The V call is TRBV13-3, the J call TRBJ2-1; TRBD1 agrees at 10 bases. Germline CDR1 and CDR2: NNHDY and SYVADS. After removal of 2 bases from V and 6 bases from J, the junction contained 2 bases not matched to a gene. The length of the CDR3 is 14 residues. The CDR3 sequence is CASSDRDRGAEQFF. CDR3 DNA (partial): TGTGCCAGCAGTGACCGGGACAGGGGTGCT.

Only a few counts were recorded for this clone. Genes and germline come from the mouse. Coverage ceases 4 residues before the CDR3 finishes, and the germline J gene fills in the end. The same CDR3 is also encoded by other DNA sequences in this sample. This chain connects TRBV1 to TRBJ2-2, with D maybe TRBD1 (6 bases). Between the trimmed V and J ends, which lost 3 bases and 3 bases, there was a span of 11 bases. CDR1 and CDR2 from the germline V gene are NSQYPW and LRSPGD (reference sequence). The CDR3 sequence is 15 residues long. The CDR3: CTCSAQGSDTGQLYF. The sequenced part of the CDR3 DNA is TGCACCTGCAGTGCGCAGGGGTCGGACACCGGG.

As regards this clone: Gene labels here are mouse ones. The read terminates 4 residues before the CDR3 end, so the remaining end is supplied by the germline J gene. This chain joins TRBV1 and TRBJ1-1; the match to TRBD1 covers 7 bases. Germline CDR1 NSQYPW, CDR2 LRSPGD (reference sequence). V lost 1 base, J lost 4 bases, and 6 bases stayed unmatched. This CDR3 has 15 residues. The covered CDR3 bases are TGCACCTGCAGTGCAGCGGCAGGGGGTAGCACA. It yields the protein CTCSAAAGGST. The complete CDR3 sequence is CTCSAAAGGSTEVFF.

This clone was observed a few times. Genes and germline are mouse. The observed sequence ends 4 residues before the CDR3 terminus, with the missing tail filled in from the germline J gene. The chain recombines TRBV13-3 with TRBJ2-7; D not resolved. The CDR3 length is 11 residues. Germline lookup yields CDR1 NNHDY and CDR2 SYVADS. CDR3 bases read: TGTGCCAGCAGTCAACTTTAT. Protein product: CASSQLY. The complete CDR3 protein is CASSQLYEQYF.

As for this clone: Mouse gene names apply. The read ends 4 residues early relative to the CDR3; the germline J gene fills the gap. The sample contains more than one DNA sequence encoding this CDR3. The chain links TRBV13-2 to TRBJ2-3; TRBD2 matches 7 bases. Germline loops: CDR1 NNHNN, CDR2 SYGAGS (reference sequence). With V trimmed by 2 bases and J by 0 bases, 3 bases remained unmatched. CDR3 length equals 15 residues. The CDR3 bases that were read are TGTGCCAGCGGTGAGAGTGGGGGGAGTGCAGAA. Encoded protein: CASGESGGSAE. The CDR3 reads in full as CASGESGGSAETLYF.

About this clone itself: Gene names denote mouse genes. The read comes to an end 3 residues before the CDR3 does, leaving the germline J gene to fill in the end. This chain connects TRBV1 to TRBJ1-6, with 8 bases identical to TRBD1. TRBJ1-6 falls under the ORF class, with uncertain function. CDR1 NSQYPW and CDR2 LRSPGD come from the germline V gene (reference sequence). Trimming cost V 4 bases and J 9 bases; bases outside gene matches: 2. This CDR3 is 13 amino acids long. CDR3 protein: CTCSDRGISPLYF. The DNA read from the CDR3 is TGCACCTGCAGTGACAGGGGGATTTCGCCC.

On this clone: The genes and germline here are from mouse. The observed sequence ends 4 residues before the CDR3 terminus, with the missing tail filled in from the germline J gene. This chain connects TRBV13-3 to TRBJ1-2; possibly TRBD1 for D (6 bases). The CDR3 has 14 amino acids. Germline V lookup: CDR1 NNHDY, CDR2 SYVADS. V lost 3 bases and J 0 bases, leaving 9 bases between the germline ends. Incomplete CDR3 DNA: TGTGCCAGCAGTGTAGGGGGAACAAACTCC. As protein: CASSVGGTNS. The entire CDR3 protein reads CASSVGGTNSDYTF.

Concerning this clone: The genes are named according to mouse. The read gets to within 4 residues of the CDR3 end, and the germline J gene fills in the rest. The genes are TRBV13-1 and TRBJ2-4; 9 bases line up with TRBD1. V dropped 3 bases and J dropped 0; count of bases not matched to a gene: 8. Germline V gene lookup returns CDR1 NSHNY and CDR2 SYGAGN. The length of the CDR3 is 17 residues. The CDR3 here is CASSGPGQGGSQNTLYF. The part of the CDR3 DNA that was read is TGTGCCAGCAGTGGCCCGGGACAGGGAGGGAGTCAAAAC.